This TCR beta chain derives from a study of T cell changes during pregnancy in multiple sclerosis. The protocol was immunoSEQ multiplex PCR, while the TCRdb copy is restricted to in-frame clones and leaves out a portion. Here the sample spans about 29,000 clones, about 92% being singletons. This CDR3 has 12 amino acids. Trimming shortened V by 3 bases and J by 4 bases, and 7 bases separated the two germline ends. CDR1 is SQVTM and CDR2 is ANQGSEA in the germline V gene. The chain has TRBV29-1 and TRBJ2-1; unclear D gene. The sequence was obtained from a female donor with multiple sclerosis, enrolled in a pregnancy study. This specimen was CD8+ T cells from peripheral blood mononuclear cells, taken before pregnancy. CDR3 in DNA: TGCAGCGTTGAGGCTTTTTACAATGAGCAGTTCTTC. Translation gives CSVEAFYNEQFF.